Detailed here is one TCR beta chain. What it recognizes is unknown. Produced via immunoSEQ multiplex PCR; TCRdb's table is partial and in-frame only. Among 2.5 million or so clones, 85% to 95% were seen once, and the ten largest hold roughly 0.13%. This record comes from a study of shared clonotypes between healthy human individuals. Regarding the study as a whole: Measured sharing among donors was expected to vary with sequencing depth.

Germline V gene data show CDR1 as MDHEN and CDR2 as SYDVKM. V lost 8 bases and J 6 bases, leaving 15 bases between the germline ends. This CDR3 spans 13 amino acids. The chain couples TRBV28 to TRBJ2-3; possible D gene TRBD2, 7 bases. Material: naive CD4+ T cells sorted from blood. Indicated subset: CD45RA+ positively selected. The receptor comes from a young man in good health. CDR3 DNA sequence: TGTGCCAGCTCGAGGGGGGGGAGGGATACGCAGTATTTT. The encoded protein is CASSRGGRDTQYF.